This is a list of T cell receptor beta chains from one sample in a study of cytomegalovirus exposure and HLA in healthy donors. TCRdb's copy holds only in-frame clones and misses some; the assay was immunoSEQ multiplex PCR. The sample yields about 130,000 clones, about 70% seen once. The material sequenced was PBMCs. The receptors here all came from a woman between 55 and 75 years old in good health and CMV-seropositive. The conserved cysteine and the conserved F or W are not part of the CDR3 here. The order of the fields is D gene, clone size, J gene, V gene, CDR3 protein. The D gene is left open where the match is weak. For some rows the clone size is stated as once, few or many, or as a class when expanded; others skip it.

.,.,.,TRBV7-2,ASSLAASATYEQY
TRBD1,.,TRBJ2-5,TRBV18,ASSPRDRGRETQY
.,.,TRBJ2-7,TRBV20-1,SATISYEQY
TRBD1,few,TRBJ2-7,TRBV10-3,AISRQGREQY
.,.,TRBJ2-5,TRBV5-4,ASSGIPRGREETQY
TRBD1,.,TRBJ1-2,TRBV7-2,ASSLNRQGGGYT
.,.,TRBJ1-2,TRBV4-1,ASSQDSGERYGYT
TRBD1,.,TRBJ2-7,TRBV25-1,ASSDYGTGGAGSYEQY
.,few,TRBJ2-3,TRBV4-3,ASSQDYGAQGVDTQY
.,few,TRBJ2-1,TRBV19,ASSETGSPYNEQF
TRBD1,.,TRBJ2-1,TRBV7-8,ASSLLGQGFSNEQF
TRBD2,.,TRBJ2-5,TRBV11-1,ASSPGTSGSWSETQY
.,.,TRBJ2-7,TRBV21-1,ASTPGQQSYEQY
TRBD2,.,TRBJ2-1,TRBV11-2,ASSPGGSSYNEQF
.,.,TRBJ2-2,TRBV5-6,ASSLSVGDFTGELF
.,.,TRBJ1-5,TRBV4-1,ASSGFAGGGQPQH
.,.,TRBJ1-1,TRBV7-2,ASSLPSVVEAF
.,once,TRBJ2-7,TRBV9,ASSVGAPQTYEQY
.,.,TRBJ1-3,TRBV7-2,ASSAQGGNTIY
.,.,TRBJ1-2,TRBV5-8,ASSLQGPTGGYT
.,.,TRBJ2-1,TRBV9,ASSDSAYNEQF
.,.,TRBJ1-1,TRBV4-3,ASSQEAGYTEAF
TRBD1,.,TRBJ1-2,TRBV7-9,ASSSNLQGGYGYT
.,.,TRBJ2-1,TRBV21-1,ASSKAPGQADEQF
.,.,TRBJ1-4,TRBV15,ATSRDLGAANEKLF
.,.,TRBJ1-2,TRBV7-8,ASSVQGAYGYT
.,.,TRBJ2-7,TRBV11-3,ASSLSGFHEQY
TRBD2,.,TRBJ2-7,TRBV6-5,ASMRGISSYEQY
TRBD1,.,TRBJ2-5,TRBV6-4,ASSDADAGTGGETQY
.,few,TRBJ2-5,TRBV4-1,ASSQWRGETQY
.,.,TRBJ2-1,TRBV7-9,ASSLESRLDIHEQF
.,few,TRBJ2-3,TRBV11-2,ASSLVHAGGDTQY
.,.,TRBJ1-1,TRBV2,ASSEPMNTEAF
TRBD2,.,TRBJ2-1,TRBV6-5,ASSYAGGGGYNEQF
.,.,TRBJ1-2,TRBV2,ASSQGGYYGYT
.,few,TRBJ1-2,TRBV7-2,ASSSLPGDSYGYT
TRBD2,few,TRBJ2-1,TRBV6-4,ASSDSSGGEYNEQF
TRBD1,.,TRBJ1-1,TRBV13,ASSLRTGATEAF
.,few,TRBJ1-6,TRBV2,ASNRDLGPLH